One sample yielded the 20 T cell receptor beta chains listed below, sequenced in a study of cytotoxic CD8 clonotypes in ibrutinib-treated CLL. Repertoires were generated with immunoSEQ multiplex PCR, while TCRdb's copy carries only in-frame clones and drops some. The repertoire holds 30,000 to 40,000 clones, with approximately 48% as singletons. Here the sequenced sample was PBMCs, taken before ibrutinib treatment. Source of these receptors: a human donor with chronic lymphocytic leukemia.

The chain is built from TRBV7-9 and TRBJ1-1, with D possibly matching TRBD1 (6 bases). The germline V gene has CDR1 SEHNR and CDR2 FQNEAQ (reference sequence). The CDR3 consists of 14 residues. With 2 bases removed from V and 10 bases from J, the gap between germline ends came to 17 bases. The CDR3 spells CASSLPPGQKGAFF. The CDR3 DNA reads as TGTGCCAGCAGCTTACCGCCGGGACAAAAGGGAGCTTTCTTT.

The chain uses TRBV10-3 and TRBJ1-4, with a tentative D call TRBD1 (6 bases). Germline values: CDR1 ENHRY, CDR2 SYGVKD. There are 17 residues in the CDR3. Between the trimmed V and J ends, which lost 8 bases and 5 bases, there was a span of 24 bases. The CDR3 protein is CAISDHYLGHQNEKLFF. In DNA, the CDR3 is TGTGCCATCTCCGACCATTACCTGGGACACCAAAATGAAAAACTGTTTTTT.

This clone appeared a few times. The CDR3 ends on some other residue instead of the conserved phenylalanine or tryptophan, so this is likely a read error. Because the CDR3's place on the DNA is in doubt, the DNA is left out and the CDR3 is given as listed by TCRdb. The J gene is TRBJ1-2, the V gene TRBV7-2. Germline V gene lookup returns CDR1 SGHTA and CDR2 FQGNSA. Both ends counted, the CDR3 spans 13 residues. CDR3 amino acids: CASSLDRRREPSI.

V is TRBV7-9 and J is TRBJ1-6; TRBD1 is a possible D gene (6 bases). Germline V gene data show CDR1 as SEHNR and CDR2 as FQNEAQ (reference sequence). Trimming pared 4 bases from V and 9 bases from J, leaving 13 bases between. The length of the CDR3 is 14 residues. The CDR3 DNA reads TGTGCCAGCAGCTCACAGGGAGTGCGTTCACCCCTCCACTTT. Translating it yields CASSSQGVRSPLHF.

This rearrangement joins TRBV7-8 to TRBJ2-3, with D perhaps TRBD2 (5 bases). Trimming removed 5 bases from V and 3 bases from J, with 18 bases in between. The germline CDR1 and CDR2 sequences are SGHVS and FQNEAQ. The CDR3 covers 16 residues. The CDR3, as DNA: TGTGCCAGCAGCCCCCGGTCGGGGTTTGGGACAGATACGCAGTATTTT. Protein sequence: CASSPRSGFGTDTQYF.

This chain uses TRBV15 with TRBJ2-3, with 8 bases aligning to TRBD1. Germline values: CDR1 LNHNV, CDR2 YYDKDF (reference sequence). Trimming took 0 bases from V and 4 from J; bases not matched to a gene: 6. The length of the CDR3 is 16 residues. CDR3 loop: CATSRDQGARADTQYF. In DNA, the CDR3 is TGTGCCACCAGCAGAGATCAGGGGGCAAGGGCAGATACGCAGTATTTT.

This clone was counted a single time. The V gene is TRBV15, the J gene TRBJ2-5; 8 bases align to TRBD1. This CDR3 is 15 amino acids long. J was trimmed by 5 bases and V by 3 bases; bases with no gene match: 8. The germline CDR1 and CDR2 sequences are LNHNV and YYDKDF (reference sequence). This chain's CDR3 is CATSSETGVWETQYF. The CDR3 DNA sequence: TGTGCCACCAGCAGTGAGACAGGGGTATGGGAGACCCAGTACTTC.

V gene TRBV30 combines with J gene TRBJ2-5; D ambiguous. Germline CDR1 reads GTSNPN; CDR2 reads SVGIG (reference sequence). This CDR3 region has 13 residues. V was pared by 4 bases and J by 1 base, with 10 bases between. CDR3 region: CAWTPRTQETQYF. In DNA form, the CDR3 reads TGTGCCTGGACCCCACGGACCCAAGAGACCCAGTACTTC.

The rearrangement links TRBV9 to TRBJ2-2; 10 bases fit TRBD1. The germline CDR1 and CDR2 sequences are SGDLS and YYNGEE. The V gene end was trimmed by 3 bases and the J gene end by 4 bases; junction bases not matched to a gene: 3. This CDR3 has 15 amino acids. The CDR3 spells CASSARTGGTGELFF. The CDR3 DNA follows: TGTGCCAGCAGCGCTAGGACAGGGGGCACCGGGGAGCTGTTTTTT.

The V gene is TRBV6-5, the J gene TRBJ1-2; the match to TRBD1 covers 8 bases. With V trimmed by 7 bases and J by 6 bases, 10 bases remained unmatched. Per the germline V gene, CDR1 is MNHEY and CDR2 is SVGAGI. The CDR3 loop spans 14 amino acids. CDR3 amino acids: CASTRTGYEDGYTF. In DNA form, the CDR3 reads TGTGCCAGCACCAGGACAGGGTATGAGGATGGCTACACCTTC.

V usage is TRBV12-5 and J usage is TRBJ1-1, with D possibly matching TRBD1 (5 bases). CDR1 is LGHNT and CDR2 is FRNRAP in the germline V gene. This CDR3 is built from 12 residues. The V end was cut by 6 bases, the J end by 7 bases, with 12 bases between. Here the CDR3 reads CASGHDSYEAFF. The DNA for the CDR3 is TGTGCTAGTGGACATGACAGTTATGAAGCTTTCTTT.

This chain uses TRBV7-2 with TRBJ2-7; possible D gene TRBD1, 6 bases. The V gene's germline CDR1 is SGHTA and CDR2 FQGNSA. Trimming stripped 8 bases from V and 3 bases from J, with 14 bases between. This CDR3 region has 13 residues. Here the CDR3 DNA reads TGTGCCAGCGGCACCGGGACACTCTACGAGCAGTACTTC. This codes for CASGTGTLYEQYF.

This clone is categorized as large. J is TRBJ2-3 and V is TRBV19; D may correspond to TRBD1 or TRBD2 (5 bases each). Looked up from germline, CDR1 is LNHDA and CDR2 is SQIVND (reference sequence). The CDR3 sequence is 14 residues long. V was shortened by 5 bases and J by 4 bases, with 13 bases between the two germline ends. CDR3 DNA sequence: TGTGCCAGTAGTGTGGGACGTCCGGCAGATACGCAGTATTTT. Protein: CASSVGRPADTQYF. The full variable domain, in which reference TRBV19 and TRBJ2-3 provide the parts outside the CDR3, is DGGITQSPKYLFRKEGQNVTLSCEQNLNHDAMYWYRQDPGQGLRLIYYSQIVNDFQKGDIAEGYSVSREKKESFPLTVTSAQKNPTAFYLCASSVGRPADTQYFGPGTRLTVL.

V usage is TRBV28 and J usage is TRBJ2-2; D is perhaps TRBD1 (6 bases). This CDR3 has 16 residues. Deletions cut 8 bases from V and 3 bases from J, with 19 bases between. The germline V gene has CDR1 MDHEN and CDR2 SYDVKM. The CDR3 here is CASLKGETGDTGELFF. The CDR3 DNA reads TGTGCCAGCCTTAAGGGTGAGACAGGAGACACCGGGGAGCTGTTTTTT.

V and J are TRBV5-4 and TRBJ2-7; 14 bases line up with TRBD2. The CDR3 covers 15 residues. Trimming at V came to 4 bases and at J to 9 bases, leaving 9 bases not matched to a gene. Germline loops: CDR1 SGHNT, CDR2 YYREEE (reference sequence). CDR3 coding DNA: TGTGCCAGCAGCCGAGGACTAGCGGGGGGAAGCGGGCAGTACTTC. This sequence encodes CASSRGLAGGSGQYF.

The chain is built from TRBV6-1 and TRBJ2-6; D might be TRBD1 (6 bases). This CDR3 has 15 residues. Germline V gene sequence: CDR1 MNHNS, CDR2 SASEGT. V was clipped by 7 bases and J by 2 bases, with 12 bases between them. CDR3: CASTEQGTGANVLTF. The DNA of the CDR3 is TGTGCCAGCACCGAACAGGGAACTGGGGCCAACGTCCTGACTTTC.

This clone was found a few times. CDR3 loop: CASSIGQGKNIQYF. The CDR3 nucleotides are TGTGCCAGCAGCATCGGACAGGGGAAAAACATTCAGTACTTC. The V call is TRBV7-9, the J call TRBJ2-4; TRBD1 matches 9 bases. This CDR3 comprises 14 residues. The germline gives CDR1 SEHNR, CDR2 FQNEAQ (reference sequence). V shed 5 bases and J 4 bases; nucleotides not matched to a gene: 3.

This clone was observed a handful of times. The chain employs TRBV5-6 and TRBJ1-6; no clear D gene. V shed 4 bases and J shed 0 bases, with 11 bases lying between them. The germline V gene has CDR1 SGHDT and CDR2 YYEEEE. The CDR3 has 16 amino acids. The CDR3 sequence: CASSLRESSYNSPLHF. CDR3 nucleotide sequence: TGTGCCAGCAGCCTAAGAGAGAGCTCCTATAATTCACCCCTCCACTTT.

This clone was counted a few times. The chain uses TRBV5-6 and TRBJ1-5; D may be TRBD1 (5 bases). The CDR3 contains 17 residues. Germline loops: CDR1 SGHDT, CDR2 YYEEEE. Trimming removed 2 bases at V and 1 base at J, with 16 bases between. CDR3 loop: CASSFGAGSVSNQPQHF. For the CDR3, the DNA is TGTGCCAGCAGCTTCGGCGCAGGGTCGGTAAGCAATCAGCCCCAGCATTTT.

The genes are TRBV19 and TRBJ1-1, with a weak D call TRBD1 (6 bases). This CDR3 comprises 14 residues. Trimming left V 3 bases short and J 0 bases short, with 8 bases between. Germline values: CDR1 LNHDA, CDR2 SQIVND (reference sequence). The CDR3 here is CASSMRGLNTEAFF. Here the CDR3 DNA reads TGTGCCAGTAGTATGAGGGGGTTGAACACTGAAGCTTTCTTT.